This T cell receptor beta chain appears in the sequencing data of a study of control samples from healthy donors and cancer patients (dated by TCRdb to the early 2020s). The germline V gene sets CDR1 to SQVTM and CDR2 to ANQGSEA. There are 13 amino acids in the CDR3, from cysteine to phenylalanine inclusive. Only CDR3 DNA remains: 39 bases, in frame from the first base. At the junction V is shortened by 2 bases and J by 10 bases, with 17 bases in between. With respect to this clone: The antigen this receptor binds is unknown. It has no much larger one-base neighbor in the sample; base qualities were not kept.

Preparation of the library involved the immunoSEQ multiplex PCR assay. TCRdb re-hosts the immuneACCESS table, in-frame sequences only. Its copies lack some clones; in the studies checked, an unresolved V gene accounts for under half of them, and the cause for the rest is not known. The table for this sample lists about 53,000 clones; roughly nine tenths of them were counted only once. Over 11% of the sample is taken by the ten largest. The sample taken for sequencing was PBMCs. The chain is encoded by TRBV29-1 joined to TRBJ1-1, and TRBD1 may be the D gene, going by 5 matching bases. This sequence was found in a man aged 55 to 70 with head and neck cancer. The CDR3 protein is CSVELPGQGGAFF. The bases read TGCAGCGTTGAACTTCCCGGCCAGGGTGGAGCTTTCTTT.